A single sample is the source of the 10 T cell receptor beta chains below, sequenced in a study of T-cell memory formation after mild COVID-19. Each CDR3 protein is one row after TCRdb ran MiXCR on the 5' RACE reads. This sample has about 110,000 distinct CDR3 sequences, with roughly a sixth found just once. The material sequenced was PBMCs or a T cell subset sorted from them (not recorded which). These receptor sequences come from a man aged 18 to 29 who had mild COVID-19 (a few samples of this study predate the infection). Cell type and time point are not known.

Only a few counts were recorded for this clonotype. The chain employs TRBV11-2 and TRBJ2-7, with D possibly called TRBD1 or TRBD2 (5 bases each). Deletions cut 5 bases from V and 7 bases from J, with 15 bases between. The CDR3 runs to 13 residues. Germline V gene lookup returns CDR1 SGHAT and CDR2 FQNNGV. CDR3 DNA sequence: TGTGCCAGCAGCGGGAGAGGGGCGCGGGAGCAGTACTTC. Its protein is CASSGRGAREQYF.

This clonotype was detected many times. In nucleotides, the CDR3 is TGTGCCAGCAGCTTCCGGGACGCCACCTACGAGCAGTACGTC. It translates to CASSFRDATYEQYV. The chain is built from TRBV5-6 and TRBJ2-7; D tentatively reads TRBD1 or TRBD2 (5 bases each). Trimming cost V 2 bases and J 2 bases, with 11 bases left between them. The germline V gene has CDR1 SGHDT and CDR2 YYEEEE. The length of the CDR3 is 14 residues.

The chain recombines TRBV5-1 with TRBJ1-1; D gene uncertain. Germline V gene sequence: CDR1 SGHRS, CDR2 YFSETQ. V was trimmed by 6 bases and J by 5 bases, leaving 14 bases between them. There are 13 residues in the CDR3. The CDR3 is CASTDSPGTEAFF. For the CDR3, the DNA is TGCGCCAGCACAGACTCACCGGGAACTGAAGCTTTCTTT.

This chain links TRBV4-2 with TRBJ2-1; perhaps TRBD1 as D (6 bases). The germline V gene encodes CDR1 LGHNA and CDR2 YNFKEQ. Trimming pared 8 bases from V and 8 bases from J, leaving 19 bases between. The CDR3 totals 14 residues. CDR3 DNA sequence: TGTGCCAGCGCACCGTGGACGAACAGGGATGAGCAGTTCTTC. Amino acid sequence: CASAPWTNRDEQFF.

This clonotype was counted a few times. The chain couples TRBV12-3 or TRBV12-4 to TRBJ2-7; possibly TRBD1 for D (6 bases). With 1 base removed from V and 1 base from J, the gap between germline ends came to 8 bases. The CDR3 sequence is 14 residues long. The CDR3 here is CASSLVQGSYEQYF. The DNA of the CDR3 is TGTGCCAGCAGTTTAGTACAGGGATCCTACGAGCAGTACTTC.

The rearrangement uses TRBV7-2 and TRBJ1-1; a weak D match, TRBD1 (5 bases). Per the germline V gene, CDR1 is SGHTA and CDR2 is FQGNSA. V gave up 3 bases and J gave up 1 base, with 9 bases separating them. CDR3 length: 14 residues. The CDR3 reads CASSFSRANTEAFF. In DNA form, the CDR3 reads TGTGCCAGCAGCTTCAGCAGGGCGAACACTGAAGCTTTCTTT. The entire variable domain, with the rest obtained from reference TRBV7-2 and TRBJ1-1, is as follows: GAGVSQSPSNKVTEKGKDVELRCDPISGHTALYWYRQSLGQGLEFLIYFQGNSAPDKSGLPSDRFSAERTGGSVSTLTIQRTQQEDSAVYLCASSFSRANTEAFFGQGTRLTVV.

This clonotype was recorded only once. This chain joins TRBV29-1 and TRBJ1-4; a weak D match, TRBD1 (5 bases). Per germline, CDR1 SQVTM and CDR2 ANQGSEA. Trimming took off 5 bases at V and 0 bases at J, with 10 bases between the two ends. The CDR3 consists of 14 residues. CDR3 in amino acids: CSVRGDATNEKLFF. The CDR3 DNA sequence: TGCAGCGTTAGAGGGGACGCAACTAATGAAAAACTGTTTTTT.

This clonotype was counted only a few times. The chain carries TRBV5-1 and TRBJ1-4; possible D gene TRBD1, 6 bases. The length of the CDR3 is 14 residues. CDR1 and CDR2 (germline): SGHRS, YFSETQ. Trimming left V 4 bases short and J 8 bases short, with 15 bases between. The CDR3 region has the DNA TGCGCCAGCAGCGTAACAGGGTTCGAGGAAAAACTGTTTTTT. Translation: CASSVTGFEEKLFF.

V is TRBV12-3 or TRBV12-4 and J is TRBJ2-5; 8 bases fit TRBD1. This CDR3 has 15 residues. J lost 3 bases, V lost 5 bases, and 8 bases had no gene match. CDR3 residues: CASSPGQGREETQYF. The DNA of the CDR3 is TGTGCCAGCAGTCCCGGACAGGGCCGGGAAGAGACCCAGTACTTC.

In its sample, this clonotype was seen a few times. The chain joins TRBV7-2 to TRBJ1-2; unclear D gene. This CDR3 has 13 amino acids. Trimming took 4 bases from V and 8 from J, leaving 14 bases between them. Germline CDR1 and CDR2: SGHTA and FQGNSA. CDR3 in amino acids: CASSSPVPRGYTF. The CDR3 coding sequence is TGTGCCAGCAGCTCGCCGGTTCCTCGGGGCTACACCTTC.